These T cell receptor beta chains were read from a single sample in a study of OX40 agonist ivuxolimab in advanced cancers. Assay: immunoSEQ multiplex PCR; the TCRdb copy retains only in-frame clones and omits some. The sample records over 85,000 clones, less than 95% being singletons. Sequenced material: CD4+ or CD8+ T cells sorted from blood, taken in a trial of the OX40 agonist ivuxolimab. The source of these receptors is an adult with an advanced solid tumor such as melanoma, head and neck, liver or kidney cancer. The CDR3 runs from the conserved cysteine through the conserved F or W. D genes are given only for firm matches. Clone sizes are given selectively: once, few, many, or a class where the clone is expanded.

d_gene: NA; j_gene: TRBJ1-1; abundance: NA; v_gene: TRBV7-8; len: 13; CDR3nt: TGTGCCAGCAGCTACACAACGAACACTGAAGCTTTCTTT; CDR3aa: CASSYTTNTEAFF
d_gene: TRBD2; j_gene: TRBJ2-1; abundance: NA; v_gene: TRBV11-3; len: 16; CDR3nt: TGTGCCAGCAGCTCTAAGGGACTATCGGGCAACAATGAGCAGTTCTTC; CDR3aa: CASSSKGLSGNNEQFF
d_gene: TRBD2; j_gene: TRBJ2-5; abundance: NA; v_gene: TRBV2; len: 15; CDR3nt: TGTGCCAGCAGTGAAAGTCTAGCGGGAGTGTTGGAGCAGTACTTC; CDR3aa: CASSESLAGVLEQYF
d_gene: NA; j_gene: TRBJ2-4; abundance: NA; v_gene: TRBV19; len: 14; CDR3nt: TGTGCCAGTAGTATCCCCCCTGCCAAAAACATTCAGTACTTC; CDR3aa: CASSIPPAKNIQYF
d_gene: NA; j_gene: TRBJ1-4; abundance: NA; v_gene: TRBV29-1; len: 12; CDR3nt: TGCAGCGTTGCAGGGAATAATGAAAAACTGTTTTTT; CDR3aa: CSVAGNNEKLFF
d_gene: NA; j_gene: TRBJ1-2; abundance: NA; v_gene: TRBV7-2; len: 14; CDR3nt: TGTGCCAGCAGCTTAGACGGGGGCGATCGAGGCTACACCTTC; CDR3aa: CASSLDGGDRGYTF
d_gene: TRBD1; j_gene: TRBJ1-1; abundance: NA; v_gene: TRBV28; len: 11; CDR3nt: TGTGCCACTTCGGGACAGGGGGCAACTTTCTTT; CDR3aa: CATSGQGATFF
d_gene: NA; j_gene: TRBJ2-5; abundance: once; v_gene: TRBV11-3; len: 18; CDR3nt: TGTGCCAGCAGCTTCGACCGGTGGGCAGGGTACGACCAAGAGACCCAGTACTTC; CDR3aa: CASSFDRWAGYDQETQYF
d_gene: TRBD1; j_gene: TRBJ2-5; abundance: NA; v_gene: TRBV11-1; len: 15; CDR3nt: TGTGCCAGCAGCTTTCCCATTACAGGGGAAGAGACCCAGTACTTC; CDR3aa: CASSFPITGEETQYF
d_gene: TRBD2; j_gene: TRBJ2-3; abundance: NA; v_gene: TRBV28; len: 16; CDR3nt: TGTGCCAGCAGTCCTACGACTAGCGGGGTCACAGATACGCAGTATTTT; CDR3aa: CASSPTTSGVTDTQYF
d_gene: NA; j_gene: TRBJ2-5; abundance: NA; v_gene: TRBV11-3; len: 15; CDR3nt: TGTGCCAGCAGCCCCAGGGGGAGCGGGCAAGAGACCCAGTACTTC; CDR3aa: CASSPRGSGQETQYF
d_gene: NA; j_gene: TRBJ1-5; abundance: NA; v_gene: TRBV11-2; len: 15; CDR3nt: TGTGCCAGCAGCCAGAGTACCAATAGCAATCAGCCCCAGCATTTT; CDR3aa: CASSQSTNSNQPQHF
d_gene: NA; j_gene: TRBJ2-7; abundance: NA; v_gene: TRBV5-4; len: 14; CDR3nt: TGTGCCAGCAGCCCGGGACTCCAAAATTACGAGCAGTACTTC; CDR3aa: CASSPGLQNYEQYF
d_gene: NA; j_gene: TRBJ1-1; abundance: NA; v_gene: TRBV5-1; len: 12; CDR3nt: TGCGCCAGCAGCTTGGGGGAAGCTGAAGCTTTCTTT; CDR3aa: CASSLGEAEAFF
d_gene: TRBD1; j_gene: TRBJ1-5; abundance: NA; v_gene: TRBV5-1; len: 14; CDR3nt: TGCGCCAGCAGTCCGGGCAGGGGGGGCCAGCCCCAGCATTTT; CDR3aa: CASSPGRGGQPQHF
d_gene: NA; j_gene: TRBJ2-1; abundance: once; v_gene: TRBV7-9; len: 16; CDR3nt: TGTGCCAGCAGTAATACAGGGACCTCCGTCCACAATGAGCAGTTCTTC; CDR3aa: CASSNTGTSVHNEQFF
d_gene: NA; j_gene: TRBJ1-3; abundance: NA; v_gene: TRBV7-3; len: 15; CDR3nt: TGTGCCAGCAGCTCATCCCCAGGTACTGGAAACACCATATATTTT; CDR3aa: CASSSSPGTGNTIYF
d_gene: TRBD2; j_gene: TRBJ2-1; abundance: NA; v_gene: TRBV30; len: 17; CDR3nt: TGTGCCTGGAGTGTACGACTAGCGGGAGGATGGGCCAATGAGCAGTTCTTC; CDR3aa: CAWSVRLAGGWANEQFF